This entry lists 20 T cell receptor beta chains sequenced from one sample in a study of graft-versus-host responses after intestinal transplantation. Their cognate antigens are unknown. Method: immunoSEQ multiplex PCR; TCRdb's copy keeps in-frame clones and lacks some. The sample includes about 86,000 clones, around 89% of them seen just once. Sequences were derived from unstimulated CD4+ T cells sorted from spleen or lymph node cells, sampled before transplant. All receptors derive from a human donor who was the organ donor for an intestinal transplant.

This clone appeared a single time. V usage is TRBV5-1 and J usage is TRBJ2-1, with D uncertain. Germline-derived CDR1 and CDR2 are SGHRS and YFSETQ. This CDR3 region has 12 residues. The germline V and J ends were trimmed by 1 base and 9 bases, with 8 bases remaining between them. CDR3 DNA sequence: TGCGCCAGCAGCTTGATAGGCGGTGAGCAGTTCTTC. Translation gives CASSLIGGEQFF.

The chain carries TRBV5-4 and TRBJ2-2; TRBD2 aligns across 11 bases. J gave up 5 bases and V 4 bases, and 7 bases lay outside the gene matches. The germline CDR1 and CDR2 sequences are SGHNT and YYREEE (reference sequence). The CDR3 sequence is 16 residues long. In nucleotides, the CDR3 is TGTGCCAGCAGCCGGGGGACTAGCGGAGGAACCGGGGAGCTGTTTTTT. Translation: CASSRGTSGGTGELFF.

This rearrangement joins TRBV5-1 to TRBJ1-4, with D perhaps TRBD1 (5 bases). Looked up from germline, CDR1 is SGHRS and CDR2 is YFSETQ. There are 13 residues in the CDR3. V was pared by 0 bases and J by 11 bases, with 11 bases between. For the CDR3, the DNA is TGCGCCAGCAGCTTGGGAGGTCAGGGCAAACTGTTTTTT. This sequence encodes CASSLGGQGKLFF. Using reference TRBV5-1 and TRBJ1-4 for the parts outside the CDR3, the full variable domain is KAGVTQTPRYLIKTRGQQVTLSCSPISGHRSVSWYQQTPGQGLQFLFEYFSETQRNKGNFPGRFSGRQFSNSRSEMNVSTLELGDSALYLCASSLGGQGKLFFGSGTQLSVL.

The gene calls are TRBV4-3 and TRBJ2-1, with 7 nucleotides matching TRBD2. Looked up from germline, CDR1 is LGHNA and CDR2 is YSLEER. Trimming removed 1 base from V and 10 bases from J; junction bases left unmatched: 7. The CDR3 sequence is 14 residues long. CDR3 protein: CASSQVTGGLEQFF. The CDR3 DNA is TGCGCCAGCAGCCAAGTAACGGGAGGACTGGAGCAGTTCTTC.

This chain joins TRBV4-2 and TRBJ2-6; no clear D gene. CDR3 length equals 18 residues. V was clipped by 1 base and J by 0 bases, with 13 bases between them. CDR1 is LGHNA and CDR2 is YNFKEQ in the germline V gene. CDR3 bases: TGTGCCAGCAGCCAAGCCGGAGCGAACCCCTCTGGGGCCAACGTCCTGACTTTC. This codes for CASSQAGANPSGANVLTF.

The CDR3 is CASSYDAGGPTYEQYF. The CDR3 nucleotides are TGTGCCAGCAGTTACGACGCGGGGGGCCCCACCTACGAGCAGTACTTC. This sequence joins TRBV6-5 and TRBJ2-7; 8 positions agree with TRBD2. The junction had 8 bases not matched to a gene; V was cut back by 2 bases and J by 2 bases. Germline CDR1 is MNHEY and CDR2 is SVGAGI. The length of the CDR3 is 16 residues.

The chain recombines TRBV19 with TRBJ1-5; D gene ambiguous. Trimming took off 8 bases at V and 1 base at J, with 15 bases between the two ends. The CDR3 consists of 15 residues. Germline CDR1 is LNHDA and CDR2 is SQIVND (reference sequence). CDR3 loop: CASEPPPWSNQPQHF. The CDR3, as DNA: TGTGCCAGTGAGCCCCCCCCGTGGAGCAATCAGCCCCAGCATTTT.

The CDR3: CASRGQTDGTEAFF. In nucleotides, the CDR3 is TGTGCCAGCAGGGGGCAGACGGATGGCACTGAAGCTTTCTTT. The chain joins TRBV2 to TRBJ1-1; tentative D call: TRBD1 (5 bases). CDR1 is SNHLY, CDR2 FYNNEI, per germline. Between the trimmed V and J ends, which lost 6 bases and 4 bases, there was a span of 15 bases. CDR3 length equals 14 residues. Variable domain in full (rest from reference TRBV2 and TRBJ1-1): EPEVTQTPSHQVTQMGQEVILRCVPISNHLYFYWYRQILGQKVEFLVSFYNNEISEKSEIFDDQFSVERPDGSNFTLKIRSTKLEDSAMYFCASRGQTDGTEAFFGQGTRLTVV.

This chain uses TRBV7-2 with TRBJ2-3, with D tentatively TRBD2 (6 bases). Germline V gives CDR1 SGHTA, CDR2 FQGNSA. This CDR3 region has 13 residues. V was shortened by 5 bases and J by 12 bases, with 18 bases between the two germline ends. Written as DNA, the CDR3 is TGTGCCAGCAGCCCCTTCCCAGCGGGCCATCAGTATTTT. Protein: CASSPFPAGHQYF.

This chain connects TRBV25-1 to TRBJ1-2; TRBD1 matches at 12 bases. Trimming removed 2 bases from V and 6 bases from J; junction bases left unmatched: 4. Looked up from germline, CDR1 is MGHDK and CDR2 is SYGVNS. The CDR3 length is 15 residues. The CDR3 spells CASSEPGTGGNGYTF. The CDR3 DNA reads as TGTGCCAGCAGTGAACCCGGGACAGGGGGCAATGGCTACACCTTC.

The rearrangement links TRBV6-5 to TRBJ2-7; a weak D match, TRBD1 (6 bases). The CDR3 loop spans 14 amino acids. Germline V gene sequence: CDR1 MNHEY, CDR2 SVGAGI. The germline V and J ends were trimmed by 6 bases and 7 bases, with 19 bases remaining between them. The CDR3 loop is CASRHLQGLGEQYF. CDR3 coding DNA: TGTGCCAGCAGGCACCTACAGGGTTTAGGGGAGCAGTACTTC.

The V and J genes are TRBV7-8 and TRBJ1-2, with TRBD1 identical over 9 bases. The CDR3 has 13 residues. The ends lost 4 bases at V and 6 bases at J; junction bases unmatched: 3. The V gene's germline CDR1 is SGHVS and CDR2 FQNEAQ. The CDR3 loop is CASSYRTGDGYTF. The CDR3 DNA is TGTGCCAGCAGCTACCGGACAGGGGATGGCTACACCTTC.

The genes are TRBV9 and TRBJ2-2; no definite D call. From germline, CDR1 is SGDLS and CDR2 YYNGEE. Trimming pared 0 bases from V and 2 bases from J, leaving 8 bases between. The CDR3 spans 15 residues. CDR3 sequence: CASSVGYRNTGELFF. CDR3 DNA: TGTGCCAGCAGCGTAGGGTACAGAAACACCGGGGAGCTGTTTTTT.

J is TRBJ2-7 and V is TRBV10-2; D remains unclear. V shed 7 bases and J shed 4 bases, with 14 bases lying between them. The CDR3 contains 13 residues. Looked up from germline, CDR1 is WSHSY and CDR2 is SAAADI. CDR3 nucleotide sequence: TGCGCCAGCAAACACAGTGACCCTTACGAGCAGTACTTC. Its protein is CASKHSDPYEQYF.

This chain connects TRBV10-2 to TRBJ2-7; 9 bases are a match to TRBD1. Trimming removed 7 bases from V and 0 bases from J; junction bases left unmatched: 10. CDR1 WSHSY and CDR2 SAAADI come from the germline V gene. The CDR3 runs to 16 residues. DNA for the CDR3: TGCGCCAGCATTAAGGGGGACAGGGTAGGCTCCTACGAGCAGTACTTC. Translated, it gives CASIKGDRVGSYEQYF.

The rearrangement links TRBV5-6 to TRBJ2-7; TRBD1 agrees at 10 bases. The ends lost 4 bases at V and 4 bases at J; junction bases unmatched: 2. The CDR3 spans 13 residues. The V gene's germline CDR1 is SGHDT and CDR2 YYEEEE. The chain's CDR3 is CASSPDRGYEQYF. CDR3 DNA sequence: TGTGCCAGCAGCCCGGACAGGGGGTACGAGCAGTACTTC.

The genes are TRBV21-1 and TRBJ2-7; TRBD2, the table's D call, was not compared with the DNA. TRBV21-1 is designated a pseudogene. The CDR3 loop spans 16 amino acids. DNA for the CDR3: TGTGCCAGCAGCAAGCGGCTAGCGGGGGCCCTCTACGAGCAGTACTTC. It translates to CASSKRLAGALYEQYF.

This clone was counted a single time. For the CDR3, the DNA is TGTGCCAGCAGTTCCCCCGGGGGAAGGTTGGTGACAGATACGCAGTATTTT. Translating it yields CASSSPGGRLVTDTQYF. The rearrangement links TRBV2 to TRBJ2-3, with a possible D match to TRBD2 (6 bases). The germline V gene encodes CDR1 SNHLY and CDR2 FYNNEI. V lost 5 bases, J lost 3 bases, and 21 bases lay in between. CDR3 length: 17 residues.

The gene calls are TRBV13 and TRBJ2-2, with TRBD2 as a possible D gene (5 bases). CDR3 length: 15 residues. Germline lookup yields CDR1 PRHDT and CDR2 FYEKMQ (reference sequence). V was clipped by 5 bases and J by 4 bases, with 14 bases between them. The CDR3 here is CASSRGLAGTGELFF. The CDR3 DNA reads TGTGCCAGCAGCCGCGGGTTAGCCGGCACCGGGGAGCTGTTTTTT.

The V and J genes are TRBV2 and TRBJ1-3; perhaps TRBD1 as D (6 bases). Germline values: CDR1 SNHLY, CDR2 FYNNEI. The CDR3 is made up of 15 amino acids. V dropped 5 bases and J dropped 2 bases, with 13 bases sitting between them. The CDR3 bases are TGTGCCAGCAGTTTAGGGGACATACCTGGAAACACCATATATTTT. As protein: CASSLGDIPGNTIYF.